The rows below give T cell receptor beta chains drawn from one sample of a study of identical twins. Each CDR3 protein is one row after TCRdb ran MiXCR on the 5' RACE reads. The sample consists of some 660,000 distinct CDR3 sequences, over 8.5% of them appearing once. The sample was also reused in another study, on yellow fever vaccine responses in identical twins.

The sample taken for sequencing was PBMCs. The source is a woman younger than 35 in good health. Both conserved end residues are part of each CDR3. The order of the fields is clone size, D gene, J gene, V gene, CDR3 DNA, CDR3 protein. D genes are given only for firm matches. Where a row states a size, it is once, few, many or the class of an expanded clone; other rows omit it.

abundance: NA
d_gene: TRBD2
j_gene: TRBJ2-3
v_gene: TRBV6-5
CDR3nt: TGTGCCAGCAGTTACTCCAGGACTAGTATGCCCACAGATACGCAGTATTTT
CDR3aa: CASSYSRTSMPTDTQYF

abundance: few
d_gene: NA
j_gene: TRBJ2-7
v_gene: TRBV27
CDR3nt: TGTGCCAGCAGTTTCGGCCTTACCGCCTACGAGCAGTACTTC
CDR3aa: CASSFGLTAYEQYF

abundance: few
d_gene: NA
j_gene: TRBJ1-1
v_gene: TRBV5-1
CDR3nt: TGCGCCAGCAGCGTCATACAGGAGGGCACTGAAGCTTTCTTT
CDR3aa: CASSVIQEGTEAFF

abundance: many
d_gene: TRBD1
j_gene: TRBJ2-7
v_gene: TRBV11-2
CDR3nt: TGTGCCAGCAGCTCCATACCGGGACAGGGTTCCTACGAGCAGTACTTC
CDR3aa: CASSSIPGQGSYEQYF

abundance: NA
d_gene: NA
j_gene: TRBJ2-3
v_gene: TRBV16
CDR3nt: TGTGCCAGCAGCCCAAATCGGGGCCCGCAGGAAGGGCAGTATTTT
CDR3aa: CASSPNRGPQEGQYF

abundance: NA
d_gene: TRBD2
j_gene: TRBJ2-7
v_gene: TRBV11-2
CDR3nt: TGTGCCAGCAGCTCCCGTCTAGCGGCCTCCTCCTACGAGCAGTACTTC
CDR3aa: CASSSRLAASSYEQYF

abundance: NA
d_gene: TRBD2
j_gene: TRBJ2-3
v_gene: TRBV29-1
CDR3nt: TGCAGCGCCCGGACTAGCGGGAGCACAGATACGCAGTATTTT
CDR3aa: CSARTSGSTDTQYF

abundance: many
d_gene: NA
j_gene: TRBJ2-3
v_gene: TRBV11-2
CDR3nt: TGTGCCAGCAGCTTCGTAGCGGATACGCAGTATTTT
CDR3aa: CASSFVADTQYF

abundance: many
d_gene: TRBD1
j_gene: TRBJ1-1
v_gene: TRBV11-2
CDR3nt: TGTGCCAGCAGCTTAGGACAGGGGGCGAACACTGAAGCTTTCTTT
CDR3aa: CASSLGQGANTEAFF

abundance: many
d_gene: TRBD2
j_gene: TRBJ2-2
v_gene: TRBV5-5
CDR3nt: TGTGCCAGCAGCTTCTTTACTAGCGGGGGTCACGGCGGGGAGCTGTTTTTT
CDR3aa: CASSFFTSGGHGGELFF

abundance: NA
d_gene: TRBD1
j_gene: TRBJ1-2
v_gene: TRBV9
CDR3nt: TGTGCCAGCAGCGTAGGGGACAGATATGGCTACACCTTC
CDR3aa: CASSVGDRYGYTF

abundance: many
d_gene: TRBD1
j_gene: TRBJ1-1
v_gene: TRBV5-1
CDR3nt: TGCGCCAGCAGCCAGGGACAGAGTGAAGCTTTCTTT
CDR3aa: CASSQGQSEAFF

abundance: NA
d_gene: TRBD1
j_gene: TRBJ1-6
v_gene: TRBV20-1
CDR3nt: TGCAGTGCTAGGACAGGGCTGGATTCACCCCTCCACTTT
CDR3aa: CSARTGLDSPLHF

abundance: NA
d_gene: NA
j_gene: TRBJ2-1
v_gene: TRBV3-1
CDR3nt: TGTGCCAGCAGCCAAGACGACGGCTTCACCTATTACAATGAGCAGTTCTTC
CDR3aa: CASSQDDGFTYYNEQFF

abundance: few
d_gene: NA
j_gene: TRBJ2-3
v_gene: TRBV12-3/TRBV12-4
CDR3nt: TGTGCCAGCAGTTGGCGTCGGGGTTGGGCAGATACGCAGTATTTT
CDR3aa: CASSWRRGWADTQYF

abundance: many
d_gene: NA
j_gene: TRBJ2-7
v_gene: TRBV12-3/TRBV12-4
CDR3nt: TGTGCCAGCAGTTTGAAGGCACTCCACGAGCAGTACTTC
CDR3aa: CASSLKALHEQYF